This section outlines one T cell receptor (beta chain) sequence together with its context. What it binds is not known. The sample comes from a study of T cell repertoires in cytomegalovirus infection. Across the study: In public TCR beta signatures, there were indications of both CMV infection and matching HLA type.

TCRdb passed the reads through MiXCR, listing each CDR3 protein once. The table has 170,000 or so distinct CDR3 sequences, about a sixth seen once. Study-wide points: HLA-C-restricted CMV clonotypes gave the most frequent clonotype in two of eight donors. Of the TCR beta families, the public ones yielded a cumulative frequency that identified carriers of CMV plus the relevant HLA.

The V gene's germline CDR1 is SGHAT and CDR2 FQNNGV. Trimming removed 6 bases from V and 0 bases from J, with 13 bases in between. The CDR3 consists of 15 residues. Sequences were obtained from CD8+ T cells from PBMCs. V is TRBV11-2 and J is TRBJ2-3; tentative D call: TRBD2 (6 bases). This clonotype was obtained from a human donor in good health (CMV status not recorded). Some clones in this sample may be carry-over from other donors' samples. The CDR3 DNA reads as TGTGCCAGCAGTTTCCGGAGGGGTAGCACAGATACGCAGTATTTT. Its translation is CASSFRRGSTDTQYF.